The 2 T cell receptor beta chains given below trace back to one sample, sequenced in a study of control samples from healthy donors and cancer patients. This table comes from immunoSEQ multiplex PCR, and its TCRdb copy is limited to in-frame clones, with some not included. The data show 400,000 to 450,000 clones, over 75% seen once. The sample comprised PBMCs. The receptors were gathered from a man between 40 and 49 years old with head and neck cancer.

For the CDR3, the DNA is TGTGCCAGCAGTTTCCGGGACAACTATGGCTACACCTTC. The encoded protein is CASSFRDNYGYTF. The chain uses TRBV6-5 and TRBJ1-2; maybe TRBD1 (5 bases). The V and J ends lost 4 bases and 2 bases respectively, with 8 bases between them. The CDR3 is 13 residues long. Germline V gene lookup returns CDR1 MNHEY and CDR2 SVGAGI.

The V gene is TRBV7-3, the J gene TRBJ2-1; D could derive from TRBD1 or TRBD2 (5 bases each). Per germline, CDR1 SGHTA and CDR2 FQGTGA. This CDR3 comprises 15 residues. The ends were cut back, 3 bases at V and 3 bases at J, with 12 bases in the middle. The CDR3 DNA sequence: TGTGCCAGCAGCTTCTGGGACGGGGACTACAATGAGCAGTTCTTC. The encoded protein is CASSFWDGDYNEQFF.